This record covers a single TCR beta chain. Measured with immunoSEQ multiplex PCR; TCRdb has only the in-frame clones, and not every one. Of about 190,000 clones in the sample, approximately 90% are singletons; the top ten hold around 1.9%. This record comes from a study of control samples from healthy donors and cancer patients. Germline-derived CDR1 and CDR2 are SGHRS and YFSETQ. The CDR3 is made up of 14 amino acids. V was shortened by 1 base and J by 7 bases, with 14 bases between the two germline ends. The clonotype was recovered from a man in his thirties or forties in good health. The rearrangement joins TRBV5-1 to TRBJ1-1; D unresolved. Sample: blood. CDR3 DNA sequence: TGCGCCAGCAGCTTGTCTCATCTGGGTGATGAAGCTTTCTTT. Protein: CASSLSHLGDEAFF.